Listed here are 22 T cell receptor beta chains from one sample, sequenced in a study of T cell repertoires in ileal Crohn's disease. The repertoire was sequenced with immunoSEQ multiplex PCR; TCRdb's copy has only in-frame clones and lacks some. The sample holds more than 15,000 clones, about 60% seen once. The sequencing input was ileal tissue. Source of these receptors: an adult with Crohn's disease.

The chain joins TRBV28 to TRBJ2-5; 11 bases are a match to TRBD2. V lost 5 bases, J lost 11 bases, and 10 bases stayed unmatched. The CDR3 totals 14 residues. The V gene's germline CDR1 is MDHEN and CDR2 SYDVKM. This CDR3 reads CASSTTSGSWKQYF. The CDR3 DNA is TGTGCCAGCAGTACAACTAGCGGGAGTTGGAAACAGTACTTC.

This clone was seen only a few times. In DNA, the CDR3 is TGCAGCGCCCCCCGGGACTACGGCACAGATACGCAGTATTTT. It is translated as CSAPRDYGTDTQYF. V and J are TRBV29-1 and TRBJ2-3, with 7 bases that match TRBD2. CDR3 length equals 14 residues. V was clipped by 7 bases and J by 1 base; unmatched bases: 8. Per the germline V gene, CDR1 is SQVTM and CDR2 is ANQGSEA.

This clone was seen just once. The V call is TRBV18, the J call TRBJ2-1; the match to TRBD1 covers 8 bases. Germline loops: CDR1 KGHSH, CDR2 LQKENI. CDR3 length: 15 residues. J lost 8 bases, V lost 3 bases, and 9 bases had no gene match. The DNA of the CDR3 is TGTGCCAGCTCACCGGACAGGGTGGTGTTCGATGAGCAGTTCTTC. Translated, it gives CASSPDRVVFDEQFF. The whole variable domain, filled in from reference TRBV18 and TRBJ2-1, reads NAGVMQNPRHLVRRRGQEARLRCSPMKGHSHVYWYRQLPEEGLKFMVYLQKENIIDESGMPKERFSAEFPKEGPSILRIQQVVRGDSAAYFCASSPDRVVFDEQFFGPGTRLTVL.

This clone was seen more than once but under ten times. CDR3 protein: CASSTASGRSHEQYF. The DNA of the CDR3 is TGCGCCAGCAGCACCGCTAGCGGGAGATCCCACGAGCAGTACTTC. The rearrangement uses TRBV5-1 and TRBJ2-7; 10 nucleotides match TRBD2. This CDR3 is 15 amino acids long. The V gene end was trimmed by 4 bases and the J gene end by 5 bases; junction bases not matched to a gene: 9. CDR1 and CDR2 (germline): SGHRS, YFSETQ.

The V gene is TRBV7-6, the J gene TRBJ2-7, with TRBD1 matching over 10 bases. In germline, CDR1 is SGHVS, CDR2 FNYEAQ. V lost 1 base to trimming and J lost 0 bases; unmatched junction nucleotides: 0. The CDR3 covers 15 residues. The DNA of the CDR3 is TGTGCCAGCAGCTTAGGGGACAGGGGCTCCTACGAGCAGTACTTC. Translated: CASSLGDRGSYEQYF.

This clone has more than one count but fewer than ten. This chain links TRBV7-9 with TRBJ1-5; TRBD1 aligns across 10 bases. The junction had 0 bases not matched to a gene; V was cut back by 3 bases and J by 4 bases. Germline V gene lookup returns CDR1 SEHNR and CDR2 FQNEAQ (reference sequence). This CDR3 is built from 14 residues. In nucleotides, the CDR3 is TGTGCCAGCAGCTTGGACAGGGGGAATCAGCCCCAGCATTTT. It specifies CASSLDRGNQPQHF.

The CDR3 DNA reads as TGTGCCAGCAGCCTAACCAGGGTCGGGGCCAACGTCCTGACTTTC. It encodes CASSLTRVGANVLTF. The J gene is TRBJ2-6, the V gene TRBV7-8; tentatively, D is TRBD1 (5 bases). In germline, CDR1 is SGHVS, CDR2 FQNEAQ. V was cut by 5 bases and J by 4 bases, with 12 bases left in between. The CDR3 has 15 residues.

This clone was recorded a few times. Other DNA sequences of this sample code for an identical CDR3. The CDR3 DNA reads as TGTGCCAGCAGTCGCCGCGGGCCCTACGAGCAGTACTTC. This sequence encodes CASSRRGPYEQYF. The V gene is TRBV6-5, the J gene TRBJ2-7; possibly TRBD2 for D (5 bases). V gave up 5 bases and J gave up 2 bases, with 10 bases separating them. The germline CDR1 and CDR2 sequences are MNHEY and SVGAGI. The CDR3 length is 13 residues.

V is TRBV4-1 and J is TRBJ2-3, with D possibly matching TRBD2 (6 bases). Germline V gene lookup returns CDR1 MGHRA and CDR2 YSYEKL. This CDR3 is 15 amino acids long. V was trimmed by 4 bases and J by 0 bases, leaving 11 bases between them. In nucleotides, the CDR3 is TGCGCCAGCAGCCCCCGCAGCGGGAGCACAGATACGCAGTATTTT. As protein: CASSPRSGSTDTQYF.

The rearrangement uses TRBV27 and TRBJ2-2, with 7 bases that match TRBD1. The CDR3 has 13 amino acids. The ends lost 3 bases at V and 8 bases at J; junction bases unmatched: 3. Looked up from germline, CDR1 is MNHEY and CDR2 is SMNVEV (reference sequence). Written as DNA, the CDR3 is TGTGCCAGCAGTTTCGACAGGGCTGGGGAGCTGTTTTTT. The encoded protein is CASSFDRAGELFF.

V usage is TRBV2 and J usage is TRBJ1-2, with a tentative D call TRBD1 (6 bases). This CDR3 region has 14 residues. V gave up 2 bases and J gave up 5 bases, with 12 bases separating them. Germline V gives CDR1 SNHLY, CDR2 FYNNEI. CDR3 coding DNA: TGTGCCAGCAGTGAAATACAGGGAAGATATGGCTACACCTTC. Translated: CASSEIQGRYGYTF.

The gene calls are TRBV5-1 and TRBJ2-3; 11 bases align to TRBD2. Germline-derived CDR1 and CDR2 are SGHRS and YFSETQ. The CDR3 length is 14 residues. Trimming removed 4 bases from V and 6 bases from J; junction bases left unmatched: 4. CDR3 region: CASSVTSGSDTQYF. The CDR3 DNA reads TGCGCCAGCAGCGTTACTAGCGGGAGCGATACGCAGTATTTT.

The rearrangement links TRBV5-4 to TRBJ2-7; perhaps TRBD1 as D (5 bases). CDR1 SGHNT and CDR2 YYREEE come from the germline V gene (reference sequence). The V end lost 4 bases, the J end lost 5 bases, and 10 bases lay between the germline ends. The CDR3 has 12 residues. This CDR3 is CASSTGHDEQYF. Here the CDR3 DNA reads TGTGCCAGCAGCACTGGACATGACGAGCAGTACTTC.

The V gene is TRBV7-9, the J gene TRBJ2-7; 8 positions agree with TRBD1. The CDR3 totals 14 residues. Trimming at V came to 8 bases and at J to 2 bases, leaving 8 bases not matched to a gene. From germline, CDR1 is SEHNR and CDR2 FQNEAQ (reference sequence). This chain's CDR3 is CASGQGQAPYEQYF. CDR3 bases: TGTGCCAGCGGCCAGGGACAGGCCCCCTACGAGCAGTACTTC.

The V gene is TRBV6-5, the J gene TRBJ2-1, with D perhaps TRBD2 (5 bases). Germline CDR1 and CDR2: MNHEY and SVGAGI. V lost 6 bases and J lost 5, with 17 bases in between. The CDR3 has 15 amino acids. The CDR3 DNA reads TGTGCCAGCAGACGAGACCGAGGGTTGAACAATGAGCAGTTCTTC. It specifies CASRRDRGLNNEQFF.

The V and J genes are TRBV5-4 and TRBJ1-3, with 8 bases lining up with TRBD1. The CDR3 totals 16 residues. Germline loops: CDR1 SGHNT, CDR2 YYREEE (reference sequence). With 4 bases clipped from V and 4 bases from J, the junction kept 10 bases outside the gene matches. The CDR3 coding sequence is TGTGCCAGCAGCCCGAGACAGGGGTTAGTCGGAAACACCATATATTTT. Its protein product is CASSPRQGLVGNTIYF.

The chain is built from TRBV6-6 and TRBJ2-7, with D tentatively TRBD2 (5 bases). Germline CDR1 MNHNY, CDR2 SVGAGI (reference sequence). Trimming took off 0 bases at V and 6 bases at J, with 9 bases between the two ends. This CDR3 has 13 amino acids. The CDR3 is CASSYSSSSEQYF. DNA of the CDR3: TGTGCCAGCAGTTACTCGTCTAGCAGCGAGCAGTACTTC.

Here the CDR3 reads CASSVGSSGSIMDTQYF. The DNA of the CDR3 is TGTGCCAGCAGCGTAGGGTCTAGCGGGAGTATAATGGATACGCAGTATTTT. J is TRBJ2-3 and V is TRBV9, with 10 bases identical to TRBD2. The germline CDR1 and CDR2 sequences are SGDLS and YYNGEE. Losses at the gene ends were 0 bases for V and 6 bases for J; bases not matched to a gene: 10. CDR3 length equals 17 residues.

This CDR3 is CASSRTGTVQETQYF. Here the CDR3 DNA reads TGTGCCAGCAGCCGCACCGGGACAGTCCAAGAGACCCAGTACTTC. J is TRBJ2-5 and V is TRBV7-2; 7 positions agree with TRBD1. The ends lost 5 bases at V and 1 base at J; junction bases unmatched: 7. CDR1 is SGHTA and CDR2 is FQGNSA in the germline V gene. The CDR3 sequence is 15 residues long.

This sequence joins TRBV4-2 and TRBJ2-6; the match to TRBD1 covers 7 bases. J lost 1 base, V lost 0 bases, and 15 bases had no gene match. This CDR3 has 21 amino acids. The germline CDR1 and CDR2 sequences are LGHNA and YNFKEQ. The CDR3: CASSQERVVGGFSSGANVLTF. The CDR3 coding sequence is TGTGCCAGCAGCCAAGAAAGGGTGGTAGGGGGCTTCTCTTCTGGGGCCAACGTCCTGACTTTC.

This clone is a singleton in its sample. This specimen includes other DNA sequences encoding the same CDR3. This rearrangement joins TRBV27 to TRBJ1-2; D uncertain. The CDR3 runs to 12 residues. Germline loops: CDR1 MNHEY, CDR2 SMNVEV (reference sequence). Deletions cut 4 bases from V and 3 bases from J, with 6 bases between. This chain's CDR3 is CASSSGHYGYTF. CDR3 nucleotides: TGTGCCAGCAGTTCGGGTCACTATGGCTACACCTTC.

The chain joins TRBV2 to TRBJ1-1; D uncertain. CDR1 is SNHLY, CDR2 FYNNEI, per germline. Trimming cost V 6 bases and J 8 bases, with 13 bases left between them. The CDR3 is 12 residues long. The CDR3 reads CASREQRSEAFF. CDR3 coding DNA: TGTGCCAGCAGGGAGCAAAGATCCGAAGCTTTCTTT.